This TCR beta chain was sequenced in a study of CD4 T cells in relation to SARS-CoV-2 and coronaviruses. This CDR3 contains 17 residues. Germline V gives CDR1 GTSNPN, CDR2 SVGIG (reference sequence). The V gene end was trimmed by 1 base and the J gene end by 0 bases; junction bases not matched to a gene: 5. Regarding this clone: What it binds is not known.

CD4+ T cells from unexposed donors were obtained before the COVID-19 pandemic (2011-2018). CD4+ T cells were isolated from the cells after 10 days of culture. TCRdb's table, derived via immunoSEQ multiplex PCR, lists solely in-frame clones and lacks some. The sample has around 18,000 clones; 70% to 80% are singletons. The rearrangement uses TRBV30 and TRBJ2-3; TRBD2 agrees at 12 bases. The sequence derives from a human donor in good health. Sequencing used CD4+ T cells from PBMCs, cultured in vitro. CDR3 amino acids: CAWSAPTSGGSTDTQYF. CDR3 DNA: TGTGCCTGGAGTGCCCCGACTAGCGGGGGTAGCACAGATACGCAGTATTTT.